The clone carrying this TCR beta chain is a singleton in its sample. Authors' processing steps: Using reference gene primer amplification, nucleated cell counts were estimated. Repertoires were generated with immunoSEQ multiplex PCR, while TCRdb's copy carries only in-frame clones and drops some. V, J and clone size are taken as reported in that table, and D and trimming were inferred from the DNA itself. This table holds 150,000 to 200,000 clones, more than 75% found once. The data are from a study of blood T cell repertoires in COVID-19. Study-level background: From T cells, B-cell-depleted T cells, or PBMCs came the material, which was cDNA or gDNA.

The CDR3 has 17 amino acids. This clonotype was obtained from a man aged 18-30 years with active or convalescent COVID-19. The rearrangement links TRBV21-1 to TRBJ2-3; whether TRBD1, the table's D call, matches the DNA was not checked. TRBV21-1 is a recognized pseudogene. Sequenced: peripheral blood. The CDR3 nucleotides read TGTGCCAGCAGCACCCCCTCGGCAGGGGGTTATTCAGATACGCAGTATTTT. Amino acid sequence: CASSTPSAGGYSDTQYF.